The source of this T cell receptor beta chain is a study of blood T cell repertoires in COVID-19. The assay was immunoSEQ multiplex PCR, and TCRdb's table has in-frame clones only and misses some. The top ten clones hold roughly 2.9% of a sample with some 150,000 clones, 70% to 90% of them seen once. The CDR3 is 20 amino acids. Unmatched junction bases numbered 16, after V lost 4 bases and J lost 0 bases. Germline V gives CDR1 MDHEN, CDR2 SYDVKM. The sequenced sample consisted of peripheral blood. This chain uses TRBV28 with TRBJ2-3, with TRBD2 matching 10 bases. The source is a middle-aged woman with active or convalescent COVID-19. The CDR3: CASSYKGKTSGYPSTDTQYF. CDR3 coding DNA: TGTGCCAGCAGTTATAAAGGGAAGACTAGCGGGTACCCTAGCACAGATACGCAGTATTTT.